This TCR beta chain was recovered during a study of regulatory T cells in long-lasting Graves disease. Whole-study results and caveats: The study found persistent patients shared more public clonotypes (roughly 2,800) than new patients (just over 950). Persistent Graves' cases showed lower TCR diversity than newly diagnosed cases.

This clonotype has at least ten counts. Its antigen remains unidentified. V shed 7 bases, J shed 4 bases, and the junction held 12 bases outside the gene matches. Germline loops: CDR1 SQVTM, CDR2 ANQGSEA. This CDR3 spans 14 amino acids. CDR3-region Arm-PCR and iRepertoire HTBI primers produced the TCR beta libraries. As processed by the authors: Overall, samples carried approximately 60 TRBV and about 14 TRBJ segments. TCRdb used MiXCR to reprocess the multiplex PCR reads, holding one entry per CDR3 protein. TCRdb, not the authors, supplied the V and J calls. Altogether over 300,000 distinct CDR3 sequences are present, 15% to 20% being singletons, with the ten largest covering just under 30%. The time point: persistent/refractory GD, antithyroid drugs over 5 years with positive TRAb. Extracted RNA from PBMCs served as the source of the TCR library.

Material: peripheral blood mononuclear cells (PBMCs), obtained when the disease was refractory, from a patient treated with antithyroid drugs. The rearrangement uses TRBV29-1 and TRBJ2-7, with TRBD1 matching over 8 bases. This TCR was sampled from a female donor with Graves disease. The CDR3 DNA sequence: TGCAGCGCACAAGTACAGGGGGAGACGTACGAGCAGTACTTC. Translated: CSAQVQGETYEQYF.